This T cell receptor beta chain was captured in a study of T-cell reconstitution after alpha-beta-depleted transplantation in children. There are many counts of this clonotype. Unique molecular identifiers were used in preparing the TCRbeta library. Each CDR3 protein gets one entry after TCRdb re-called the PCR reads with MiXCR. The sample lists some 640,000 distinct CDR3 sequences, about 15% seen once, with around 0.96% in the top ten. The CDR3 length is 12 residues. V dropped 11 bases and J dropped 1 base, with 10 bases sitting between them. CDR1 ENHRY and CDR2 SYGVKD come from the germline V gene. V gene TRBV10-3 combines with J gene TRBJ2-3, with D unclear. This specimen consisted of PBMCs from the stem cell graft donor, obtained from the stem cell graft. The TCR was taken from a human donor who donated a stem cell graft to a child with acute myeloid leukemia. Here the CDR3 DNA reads TGTGCCCTCGGATTGGGCACAGATACGCAGTATTTT. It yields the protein CALGLGTDTQYF.